This T cell receptor (beta chain) was observed in a study of blood T cell repertoires in COVID-19. Whole-study context: The United States, Italy and Spain were the sources of the acute and convalescent COVID-19 samples.

In germline, CDR1 is SGHNT, CDR2 YYREEE (reference sequence). The CDR3 is made up of 15 amino acids. The V end was cut by 0 bases, the J end by 5 bases, with 12 bases between. In the study's own analysis: The assay estimated nucleated cells by amplifying reference gene primers. Measured with immunoSEQ multiplex PCR; TCRdb has only the in-frame clones, and not every one. That table supplies the V and J calls and clone size; D and trimming were determined from the DNA. This table has about 87,000 clones, approximately 85% appearing once. This clone has a single count. The sample taken for sequencing was peripheral blood. The source of this sequence is a human donor in a cohort sampled during active COVID-19. The gene calls are TRBV5-4 and TRBJ1-5, with TRBD1 as a possible D gene (6 bases). In DNA, the CDR3 is TGTGCCAGCAGCTTGGGTGGGACATCGGATCAGCCCCAGCATTTT. Translating it yields CASSLGGTSDQPQHF. The full variable domain, completed using reference TRBV5-4 and TRBJ1-5, is ETGVTQSPTHLIKTRGQQVTLRCSSQSGHNTVSWYQQALGQGPQFIFQYYREEENGRGNFPPRFSGLQFPNYSSELNVNALELDDSALYLCASSLGGTSDQPQHFGDGTRLSIL.